This TCR beta chain comes out of a study of T cell repertoires in cytomegalovirus infection. About the research overall: Both a matching HLA type and CMV infection were indicated by public TCR beta signatures.

The germline gives CDR1 MNHEY, CDR2 SVGAGI. This CDR3 has 15 residues. Trimming at V came to 5 bases and at J to 7 bases, leaving 11 bases not matched to a gene. Whole-study findings and limits: Dominating the ex vivo response were TCR beta clonotypes that were CMV-specific and HLA-C-restricted. Carriage of CMV together with the relevant HLA was identifiable through cumulative public TCR beta family frequency.

On this clonotype: Its antigen is currently unknown.

TCRdb re-analysed the reads in MiXCR, keeping a single row per CDR3 protein. The table lists about 740,000 distinct CDR3 sequences, 33% of them singletons, with roughly 18% in the top ten. The starting material was cultured PBMCs, obtained from culture after CMV antigen stimulation. This TCR derives from a human donor in good health (CMV status not recorded). Some clones in this sample may be carry-over from other donors' samples. This chain connects TRBV6-5 to TRBJ1-1, with 9 bases identical to TRBD1. CDR3 bases: TGTGCCAGCAGTCGAGAGTACAGGGGGCTGGGTGAAGCTTTCTTT. It translates to CASSREYRGLGEAFF.